The clone carrying this T cell receptor beta chain was picked up a small number of times. As yet, its antigen is unknown. TCRdb used MiXCR to reprocess the RT-PCR reads, holding one entry per CDR3 protein. Of about 830,000 distinct CDR3 sequences detected, roughly 18% appear once; the ten largest clones hold 9.5% to 13%. The source of the sample is a study of response to subunit inactivated influenza vaccine. The study's findings and limits: The authors offered the suggestion that each seasonal influenza vaccination recruits few new T cells.

Trimming removed 8 bases at V and 5 bases at J, with 16 bases between. The CDR3 consists of 13 residues. CDR1 SQVTM and CDR2 ANQGSEA come from the germline V gene. This chain uses TRBV29-1 with TRBJ2-1, with D hard to call. The source is a middle-aged man who received an inactivated influenza vaccine. The source was PBMCs from blood, collected around 5 days after vaccination. DNA of the CDR3: TGCAGCACCCGCAAGGGCAGAAACAATGAGCAGTTCTTC. It is translated as CSTRKGRNNEQFF.